This T cell receptor (beta chain) was documented in a study of shared clonotypes between healthy human individuals (dated by TCRdb to about 2020). About the study as a whole: The cohort included a few men and a couple of women between 18 and 49 years of age. For each donor, CD4 naive and CD4 memory were each run on three plates, CD8 naive on two plates, and CD8 memory on one plate. The study deeply sequenced blood TCR repertoires of several healthy adults to estimate repertoire size and the extent of clonotype sharing between individuals. To increase sequencing depth and limit assay-specific biases, TCR repertoire library preparation and sequencing were carried out by different laboratories using diverse techniques. Each donor's leukapheresis produced roughly between about 0.9 and 9.5 billion PBMCs. On the study overall, not on this receptor specifically: Sampling was restricted to blood, and TCR repertoires in tissue are likely to differ from TCR repertoires in blood. The genetic and exposure-history diversity represented was limited by the small number of donors. When a few donors were compared, the shared fraction of clonotypes was around 5% for naive CD4, 3.5% for naive CD8, 2% to 2.5% for memory CD4, and around 0.4% for memory CD8. Pairwise subsampling led to the expectation that sequencing depth would affect the degree of clonotype sharing among donors. Naive subsets generally had larger estimated clonotype richness than memory subsets did. Compared with non-shared clonotypes, clonotypes shared by all four sorted-subset donors had higher generation probabilities. Even with the large sequencing depth, rarefaction of the sorted-subset datasets indicated that sequencing was incomplete.

Concerning this clone itself: This clone's antigen is unknown. Base qualities were left out, and no much larger clone turns up one base away.

The CDR3 covers 14 residues, taking in both the cysteine and the phenylalanine. Just the 42-base CDR3 DNA is kept, in frame starting at base 1. Looking up the germline V gene yields CDR1 MDHEN and CDR2 SYDVKM. At the junction V is shortened by 7 bases and J by 4 bases; bases outside the gene matches: 9. Healthy HIV-negative adults with no recently reported acute infections or vaccinations were included as donors. Every donor was a Caucasian adult living in Nashville, Tennessee, USA. CD4+ T cells were enriched by magnetic negative selection; naive cells were then positively selected on CD45RA, and the negative fraction formed the memory subset. Blood was collected by leukapheresis, and PBMCs were isolated by Ficoll-Histopaque density gradient centrifugation and then cryopreserved in liquid nitrogen vapor phase. Purity and quantity of every magnetically sorted T cell population were checked by analytical flow cytometry. Genomic DNA was isolated from each sorted fraction and quantified by UV absorbance on a Nanodrop 2000c.

Using the deep immunoSEQ assay, TCR CDR3 regions were amplified from genomic DNA by multiplex PCR. Genomic DNA extracted from each cell subset was distributed evenly over all wells of several immunoSEQ 96-well plates, and each plate served as one replicate. For sorted subsets, around 200 ng genomic DNA, equal to about 30,000 T cell genomes, was loaded into each replicate PCR. Purified libraries were quantified with a Qubit 3.0 fluorometer, sized on a Bioanalyzer 2100, and re-quantified with the KAPA Library Quantification kit. A separate single-read 150-cycle Illumina NextSeq 550 flow cell was used to sequence each immunoSEQ 96-well plate. Concerning the study's data processing: Because the immunoSEQ output included only junctional sequences and no quality scores, the filtering could not be the same as the filtering used for full-length reads. Sequences were annotated with PyIR, a Python wrapper for IgBLAST v1.9, and V/J genes and CDR3 were assigned using IMGT germline references. Reads were removed for weak V/J assignments (E-value above 1e-6), missing CDR3, stop codons, out-of-frame junctions, or ambiguous translated residues. V3J clonotypes were defined as sequences sharing the same inferred V gene, J gene, and CDR3 amino acid sequence. Percentage overlap between repertoires was calculated by dividing the number of shared unique clonotypes by the size of the smaller repertoire. Repertoire richness was assessed with RTK rarefaction, the Chao1 estimator, and Recon v2.1 estimates of unobserved clonotypes. Generation probabilities for all TCRbeta clonotypes obtained by the gDNA method from a handful of donors were computed using OLGA. This is the immuneACCESS table as TCRdb keeps it, with only in-frame sequences that have V and J called. A part of the clones is gone; compared with another copy, unresolved V genes explain less than half, and the rest is unexplained. D and trimming were read from the DNA, whereas the V and J calls and clone size are those reported in that table. Across this sample there are fewer than 1.4 million clones, with approximately 78% seen only once. Together, the top ten hold roughly 0.62% of the sample.

Specimen: memory CD4+ T cells from PBMCs. This specimen's cell subset or site label, interpreted: CD45RA-negative fraction. The rearrangement joined TRBV28 to TRBJ2-7, and TRBD1 aligns with 8 junction nucleotides. The sequence came from a man younger than 35 in good health. Some clones in this sample may be carry-over from other donors' samples. CDR3 reads: CASTHTQGAYEQYF. The nucleotides read TGTGCCAGCACTCACACGCAGGGGGCGTACGAGCAGTACTTC.